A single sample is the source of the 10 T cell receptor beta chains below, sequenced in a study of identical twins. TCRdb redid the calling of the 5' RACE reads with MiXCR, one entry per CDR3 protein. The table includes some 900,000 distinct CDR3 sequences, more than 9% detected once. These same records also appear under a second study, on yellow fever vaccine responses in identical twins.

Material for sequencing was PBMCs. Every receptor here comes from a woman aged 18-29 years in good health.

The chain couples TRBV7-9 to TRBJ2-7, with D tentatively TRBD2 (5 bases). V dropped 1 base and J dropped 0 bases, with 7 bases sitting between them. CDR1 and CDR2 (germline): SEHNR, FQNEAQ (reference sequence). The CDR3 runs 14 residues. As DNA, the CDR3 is TGTGCCAGCAGCTTAGTCGGACTCTCCTACGAGCAGTACGTC. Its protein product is CASSLVGLSYEQYV.

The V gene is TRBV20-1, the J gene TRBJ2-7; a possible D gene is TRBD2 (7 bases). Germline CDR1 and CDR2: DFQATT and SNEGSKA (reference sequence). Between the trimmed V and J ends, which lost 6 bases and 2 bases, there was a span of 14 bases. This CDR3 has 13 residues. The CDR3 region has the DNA TGCAGTGCGTGGGGGGGGCCGACCTACGAGCAGTACGTC. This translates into CSAWGGPTYEQYV.

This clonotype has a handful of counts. Here the CDR3 reads CASSPGGGQYNEQFF. CDR3 sequence (DNA): TGTGCCAGCAGCCCAGGGGGGGGACAGTACAATGAGCAGTTCTTC. This sequence joins TRBV7-9 and TRBJ2-1; D tentatively fits TRBD1 or TRBD2 (7 bases each). The germline gives CDR1 SEHNR, CDR2 FQNEAQ (reference sequence). The CDR3 is 15 residues long. V lost 5 bases to trimming and J lost 4 bases, with 15 bases between them. The variable domain in full, completed from reference TRBV7-9 and TRBJ2-1, reads DTGVSQNPRHKITKRGQNVTFRCDPISEHNRLYWYRQTLGQGPEFLTYFQNEAQLEKSRLLSDRFSAERPKGSFSTLEIQRTEQGDSAMYLCASSPGGGQYNEQFFGPGTRLTVL.

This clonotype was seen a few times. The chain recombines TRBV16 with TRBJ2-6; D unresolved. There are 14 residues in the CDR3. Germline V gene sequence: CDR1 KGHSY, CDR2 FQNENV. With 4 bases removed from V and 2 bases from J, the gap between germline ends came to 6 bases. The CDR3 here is CASSLQTGANVLTF. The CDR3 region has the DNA TGTGCCAGCAGCCTACAAACTGGGGCCAACGTCCTGACTTTC.

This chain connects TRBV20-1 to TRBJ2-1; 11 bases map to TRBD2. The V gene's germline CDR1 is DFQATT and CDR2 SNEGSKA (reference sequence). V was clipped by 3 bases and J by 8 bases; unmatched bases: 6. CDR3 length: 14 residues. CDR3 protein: CSASMTSGIHEQFF. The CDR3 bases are TGCAGTGCTAGTATGACTAGCGGGATCCATGAGCAGTTCTTC.

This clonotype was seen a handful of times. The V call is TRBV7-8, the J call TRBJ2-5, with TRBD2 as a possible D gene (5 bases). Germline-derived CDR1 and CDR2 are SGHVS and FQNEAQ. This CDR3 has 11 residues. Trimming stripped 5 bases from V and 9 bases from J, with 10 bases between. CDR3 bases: TGTGCCAGCAGCGAACCCGGGGCCCAGTACTTC. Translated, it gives CASSEPGAQYF.

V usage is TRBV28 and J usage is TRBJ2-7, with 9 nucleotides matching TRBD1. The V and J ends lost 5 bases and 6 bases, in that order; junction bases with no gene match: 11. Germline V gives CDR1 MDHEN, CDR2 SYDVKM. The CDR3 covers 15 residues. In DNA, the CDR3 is TGTGCCAGCAGTCTGGGGGGACAGGGTATTCTCGAGCAGTACTTC. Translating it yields CASSLGGQGILEQYF. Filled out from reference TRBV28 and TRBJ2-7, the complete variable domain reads DVKVTQSSRYLVKRTGEKVFLECVQDMDHENMFWYRQDPGLGLRLIYFSYDVKMKEKGDIPEGYSVSREKKERFSLILESASTNQTSMYLCASSLGGQGILEQYFGPGTRLTVT.

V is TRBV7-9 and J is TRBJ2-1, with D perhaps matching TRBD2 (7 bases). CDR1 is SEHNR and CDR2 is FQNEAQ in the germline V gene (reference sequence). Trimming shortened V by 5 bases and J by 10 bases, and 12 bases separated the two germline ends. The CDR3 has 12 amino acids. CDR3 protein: CASSRGASEQFF. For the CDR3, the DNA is TGTGCCAGCAGCCGGGGGGCTAGCGAGCAGTTCTTC.

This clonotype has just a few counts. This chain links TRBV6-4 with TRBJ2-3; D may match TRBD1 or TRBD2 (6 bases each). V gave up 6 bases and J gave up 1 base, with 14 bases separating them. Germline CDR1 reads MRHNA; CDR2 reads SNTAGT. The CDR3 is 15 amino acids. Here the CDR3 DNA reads TGTGCCAGCAGCCCCGCCGGGGGCGGCACAGATACGCAGTATTTT. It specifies CASSPAGGGTDTQYF.

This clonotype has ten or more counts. CDR3 residues: CASSFGAGGDYGYTF. In DNA, the CDR3 is TGTGCCAGCAGTTTTGGGGCAGGAGGGGACTATGGCTACACCTTC. The chain is built from TRBV12-3 or TRBV12-4 and TRBJ1-2; D might be TRBD1 (5 bases). The CDR3 is made up of 15 amino acids. With 3 bases removed from V and 3 bases from J, the gap between germline ends came to 14 bases.